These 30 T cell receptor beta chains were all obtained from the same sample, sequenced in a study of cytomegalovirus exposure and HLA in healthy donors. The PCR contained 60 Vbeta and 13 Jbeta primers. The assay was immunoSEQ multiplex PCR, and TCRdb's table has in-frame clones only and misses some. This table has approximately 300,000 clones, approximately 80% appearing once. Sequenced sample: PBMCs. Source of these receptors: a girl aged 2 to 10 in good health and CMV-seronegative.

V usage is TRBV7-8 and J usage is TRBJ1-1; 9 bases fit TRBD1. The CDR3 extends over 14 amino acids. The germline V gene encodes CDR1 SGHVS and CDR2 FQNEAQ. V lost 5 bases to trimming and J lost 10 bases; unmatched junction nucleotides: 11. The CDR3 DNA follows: TGTGCCAGCAGCACCGGAACAGGGGGCAGGGGAGCTTTCTTT. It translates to CASSTGTGGRGAFF.

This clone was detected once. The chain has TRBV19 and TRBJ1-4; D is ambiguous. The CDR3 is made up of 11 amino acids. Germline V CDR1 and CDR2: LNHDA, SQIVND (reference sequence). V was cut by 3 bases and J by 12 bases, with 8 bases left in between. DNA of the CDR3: TGTGCCAGTAGTATGGGCCGTCAACTGTTTTTT. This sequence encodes CASSMGRQLFF.

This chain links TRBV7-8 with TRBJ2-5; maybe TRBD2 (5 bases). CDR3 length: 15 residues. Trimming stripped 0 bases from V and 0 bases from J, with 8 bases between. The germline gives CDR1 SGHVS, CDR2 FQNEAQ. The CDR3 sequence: CASSLARADQETQYF. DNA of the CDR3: TGTGCCAGCAGCTTAGCGCGGGCAGACCAAGAGACCCAGTACTTC.

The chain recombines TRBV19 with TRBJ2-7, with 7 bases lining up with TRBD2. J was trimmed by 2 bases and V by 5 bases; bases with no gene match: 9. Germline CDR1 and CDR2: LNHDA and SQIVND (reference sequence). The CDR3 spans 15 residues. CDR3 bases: TGTGCCAGTAGTTGGGGCCTAGCGGAGCCCTACGAGCAGTACTTC. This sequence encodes CASSWGLAEPYEQYF.

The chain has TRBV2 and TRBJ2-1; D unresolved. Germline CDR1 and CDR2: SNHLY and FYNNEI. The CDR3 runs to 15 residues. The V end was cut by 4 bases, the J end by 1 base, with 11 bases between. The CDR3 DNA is TGTGCCAGCAGTGTGGGCGATGGGTCCTACAATGAGCAGTTCTTC. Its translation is CASSVGDGSYNEQFF.

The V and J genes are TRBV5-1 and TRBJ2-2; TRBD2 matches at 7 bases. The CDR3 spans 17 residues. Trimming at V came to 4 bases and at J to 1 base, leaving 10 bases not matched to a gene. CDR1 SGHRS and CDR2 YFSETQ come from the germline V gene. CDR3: CASSPREAGENTGELFF. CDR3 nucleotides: TGCGCCAGCAGCCCCCGGGAGGCGGGAGAGAACACCGGGGAGCTGTTTTTT.

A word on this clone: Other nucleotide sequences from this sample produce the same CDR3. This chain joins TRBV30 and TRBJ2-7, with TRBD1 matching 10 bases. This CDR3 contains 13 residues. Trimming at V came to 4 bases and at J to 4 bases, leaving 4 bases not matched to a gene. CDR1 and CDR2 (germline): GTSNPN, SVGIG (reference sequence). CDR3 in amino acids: CAWTRQGAYEQYF. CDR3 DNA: TGTGCCTGGACCCGACAGGGGGCATACGAGCAGTACTTC.

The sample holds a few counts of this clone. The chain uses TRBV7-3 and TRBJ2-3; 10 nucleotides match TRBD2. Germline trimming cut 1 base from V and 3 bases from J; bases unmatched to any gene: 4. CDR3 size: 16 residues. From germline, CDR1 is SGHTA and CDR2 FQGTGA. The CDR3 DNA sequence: TGTGCCAGCAGCTTAAGCCCTAGCGGGGGAACAGATACGCAGTATTTT. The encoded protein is CASSLSPSGGTDTQYF. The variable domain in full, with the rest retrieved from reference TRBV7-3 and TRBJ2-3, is GAGVSQTPSNKVTEKGKYVELRCDPISGHTALYWYRQSLGQGPEFLIYFQGTGAADDSGLPNDRFFAVRPEGSVSTLKIQRTERGDSAVYLCASSLSPSGGTDTQYFGPGTRLTVL.

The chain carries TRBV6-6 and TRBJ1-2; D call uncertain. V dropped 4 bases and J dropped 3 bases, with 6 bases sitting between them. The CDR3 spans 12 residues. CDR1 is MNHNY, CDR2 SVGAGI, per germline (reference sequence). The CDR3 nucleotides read TGTGCCAGCAGTTGGGAGTACTATGGCTACACCTTC. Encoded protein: CASSWEYYGYTF.

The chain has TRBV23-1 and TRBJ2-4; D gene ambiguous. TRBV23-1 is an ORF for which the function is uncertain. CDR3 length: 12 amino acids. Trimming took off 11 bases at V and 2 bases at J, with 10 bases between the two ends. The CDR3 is CAHRRTKNIQYF. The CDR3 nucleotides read TGCGCCCACCGGCGGACCAAAAACATTCAGTACTTC.

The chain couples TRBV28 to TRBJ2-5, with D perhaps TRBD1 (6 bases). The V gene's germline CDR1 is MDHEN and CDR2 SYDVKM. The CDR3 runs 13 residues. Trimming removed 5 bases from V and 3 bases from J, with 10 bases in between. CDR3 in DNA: TGTGCCAGCAGTCCGGACAGAAAAGAGACCCAGTACTTC. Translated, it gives CASSPDRKETQYF.

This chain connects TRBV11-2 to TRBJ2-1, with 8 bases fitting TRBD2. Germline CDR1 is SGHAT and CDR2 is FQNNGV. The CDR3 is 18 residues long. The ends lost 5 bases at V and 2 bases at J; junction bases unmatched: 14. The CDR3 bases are TGTGCCAGCAGCGCCCCAGTTTGGCCGGGAGGGCCCTACAATGAGCAGTTCTTC. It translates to CASSAPVWPGGPYNEQFF.

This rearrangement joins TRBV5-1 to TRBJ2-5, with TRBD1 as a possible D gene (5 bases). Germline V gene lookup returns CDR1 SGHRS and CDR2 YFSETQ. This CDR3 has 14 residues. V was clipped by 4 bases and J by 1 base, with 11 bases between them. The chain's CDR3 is CASSIGGAQETQYF. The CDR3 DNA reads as TGCGCCAGCAGCATAGGTGGGGCCCAAGAGACCCAGTACTTC.

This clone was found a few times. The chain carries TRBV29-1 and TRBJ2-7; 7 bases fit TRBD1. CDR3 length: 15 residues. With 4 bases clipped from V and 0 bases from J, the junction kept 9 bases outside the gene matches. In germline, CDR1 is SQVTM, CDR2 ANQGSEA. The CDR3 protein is CSVGRGTASSYEQYF. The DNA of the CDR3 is TGCAGCGTTGGAAGAGGGACAGCAAGCTCCTACGAGCAGTACTTC.

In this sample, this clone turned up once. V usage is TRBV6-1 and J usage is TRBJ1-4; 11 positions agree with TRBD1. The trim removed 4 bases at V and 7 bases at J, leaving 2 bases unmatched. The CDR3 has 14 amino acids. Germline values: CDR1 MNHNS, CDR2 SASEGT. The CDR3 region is CASSVGQGGEKLFF. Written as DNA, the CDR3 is TGTGCCAGCAGTGTGGGACAGGGGGGTGAAAAACTGTTTTTT.

The chain's CDR3 is CASSVSVGQGGSSPLHF. The CDR3 bases are TGCGCCAGCAGCGTATCAGTTGGGCAGGGAGGGAGTTCACCCCTCCACTTT. The rearrangement joins TRBV5-1 to TRBJ1-6, with D perhaps matching TRBD1 (5 bases). V shed 4 bases and J shed 9 bases, with 23 bases lying between them. The CDR3 consists of 17 residues. Germline values: CDR1 SGHRS, CDR2 YFSETQ.

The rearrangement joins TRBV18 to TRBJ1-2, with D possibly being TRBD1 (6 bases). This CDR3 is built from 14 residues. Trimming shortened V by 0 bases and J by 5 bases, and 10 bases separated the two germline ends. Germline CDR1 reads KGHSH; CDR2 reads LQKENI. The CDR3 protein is CASSPPWTAYGYTF. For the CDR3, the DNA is TGTGCCAGCTCACCACCGTGGACAGCTTATGGCTACACCTTC.

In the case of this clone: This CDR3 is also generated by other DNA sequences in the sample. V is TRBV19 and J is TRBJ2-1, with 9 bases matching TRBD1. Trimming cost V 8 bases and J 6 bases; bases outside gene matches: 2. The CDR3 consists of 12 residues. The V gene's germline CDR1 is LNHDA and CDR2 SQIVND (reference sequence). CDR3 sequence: CASSTGGNEQFF. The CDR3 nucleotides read TGTGCCAGTTCGACAGGGGGCAATGAGCAGTTCTTC.

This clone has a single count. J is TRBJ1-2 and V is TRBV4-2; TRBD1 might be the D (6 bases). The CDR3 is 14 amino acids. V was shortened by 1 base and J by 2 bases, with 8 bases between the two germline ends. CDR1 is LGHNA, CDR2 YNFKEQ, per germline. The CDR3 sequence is CASSQGGQNYGYTF. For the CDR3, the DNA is TGTGCCAGCAGCCAAGGGGGGCAAAACTATGGCTACACCTTC.

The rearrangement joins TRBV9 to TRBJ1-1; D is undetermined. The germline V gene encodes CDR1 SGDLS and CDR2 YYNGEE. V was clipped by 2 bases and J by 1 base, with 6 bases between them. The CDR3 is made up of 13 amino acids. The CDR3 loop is CASSVYRNTEAFF. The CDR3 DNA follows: TGTGCCAGCAGCGTTTACAGGAACACTGAAGCTTTCTTT.

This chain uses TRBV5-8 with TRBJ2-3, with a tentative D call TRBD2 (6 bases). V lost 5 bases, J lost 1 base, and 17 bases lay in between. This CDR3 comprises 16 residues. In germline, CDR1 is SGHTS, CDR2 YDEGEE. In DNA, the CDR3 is TGTGCCAGCAGTCCCGCCCTTGGCGGGGGCACAGATACGCAGTATTTT. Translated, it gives CASSPALGGGTDTQYF.

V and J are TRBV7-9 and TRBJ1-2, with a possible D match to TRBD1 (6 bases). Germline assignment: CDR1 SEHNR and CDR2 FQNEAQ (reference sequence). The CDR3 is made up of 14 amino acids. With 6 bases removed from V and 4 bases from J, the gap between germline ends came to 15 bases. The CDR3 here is CASSPSRGIYGYTF. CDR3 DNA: TGTGCCAGCAGTCCTAGCAGGGGCATCTATGGCTACACCTTC. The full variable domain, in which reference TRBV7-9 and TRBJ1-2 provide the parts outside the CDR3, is DTGVSQNPRHKITKRGQNVTFRCDPISEHNRLYWYRQTLGQGPEFLTYFQNEAQLEKSRLLSDRFSAERPKGSFSTLEIQRTEQGDSAMYLCASSPSRGIYGYTFGSGTRLTVV.

The CDR3 reads CAISADRGNSNQPQHF. CDR3 nucleotides: TGTGCCATCAGTGCTGATAGGGGGAATAGCAATCAGCCCCAGCATTTT. The chain joins TRBV10-3 to TRBJ1-5; D perhaps matches TRBD1 (6 bases). In germline, CDR1 is ENHRY, CDR2 SYGVKD. Trimming stripped 4 bases from V and 0 bases from J, with 13 bases between. The CDR3 has 16 residues.

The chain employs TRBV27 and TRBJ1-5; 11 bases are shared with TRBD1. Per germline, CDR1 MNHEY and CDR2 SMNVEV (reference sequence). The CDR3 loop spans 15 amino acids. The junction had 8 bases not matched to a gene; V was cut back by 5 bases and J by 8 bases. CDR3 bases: TGTGCCAGCAGTCCCCGGGACAGGGGGTCTGAGCCCCAGCATTTT. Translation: CASSPRDRGSEPQHF.

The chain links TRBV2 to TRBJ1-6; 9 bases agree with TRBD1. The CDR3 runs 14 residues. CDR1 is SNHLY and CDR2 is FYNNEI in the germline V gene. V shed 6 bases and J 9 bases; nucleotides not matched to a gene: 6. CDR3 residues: CASSPDRGSSPLHF. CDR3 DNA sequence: TGTGCCAGCAGCCCCGACAGGGGGAGTTCACCCCTCCACTTT.

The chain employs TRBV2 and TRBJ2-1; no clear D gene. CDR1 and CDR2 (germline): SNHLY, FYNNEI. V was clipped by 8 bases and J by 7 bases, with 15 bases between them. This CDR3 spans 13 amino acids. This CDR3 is CASQTEVKNEQFF. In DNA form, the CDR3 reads TGTGCCAGCCAAACTGAGGTTAAGAATGAGCAGTTCTTC. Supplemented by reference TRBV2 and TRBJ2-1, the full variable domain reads EPEVTQTPSHQVTQMGQEVILRCVPISNHLYFYWYRQILGQKVEFLVSFYNNEISEKSEIFDDQFSVERPDGSNFTLKIRSTKLEDSAMYFCASQTEVKNEQFFGPGTRLTVL.

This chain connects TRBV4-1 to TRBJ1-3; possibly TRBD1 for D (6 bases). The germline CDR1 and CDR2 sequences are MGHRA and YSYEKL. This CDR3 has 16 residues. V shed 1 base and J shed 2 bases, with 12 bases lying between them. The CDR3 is CASSQVGDMAGNTIYF. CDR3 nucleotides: TGCGCCAGCAGCCAAGTTGGGGACATGGCTGGAAACACCATATATTTT.

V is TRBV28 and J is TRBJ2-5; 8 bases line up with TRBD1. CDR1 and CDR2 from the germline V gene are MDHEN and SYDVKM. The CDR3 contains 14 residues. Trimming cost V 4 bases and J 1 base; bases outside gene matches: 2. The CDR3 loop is CASSSGQVQETQYF. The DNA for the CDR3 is TGTGCCAGCAGTTCGGGACAGGTCCAAGAGACCCAGTACTTC.

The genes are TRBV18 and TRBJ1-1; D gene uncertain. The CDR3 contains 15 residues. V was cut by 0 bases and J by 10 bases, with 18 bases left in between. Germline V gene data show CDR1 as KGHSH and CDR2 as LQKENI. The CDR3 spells CASSPPGRGKYGAFF. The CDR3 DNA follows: TGTGCCAGCTCACCACCAGGGCGGGGAAAATATGGAGCTTTCTTT.

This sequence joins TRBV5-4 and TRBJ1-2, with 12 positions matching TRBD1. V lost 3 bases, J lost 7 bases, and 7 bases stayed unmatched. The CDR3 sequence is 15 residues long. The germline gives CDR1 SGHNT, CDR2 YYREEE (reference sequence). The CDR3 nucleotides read TGTGCCAGCAGCTCCATGGGACAGGGGGCGCCTGGCTACACCTTC. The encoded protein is CASSSMGQGAPGYTF.